Below, one TCR beta chain is given with its context. Its matching antigen is unknown. The data were produced by immunoSEQ multiplex PCR, yet TCRdb's version contains in-frame clones alone and is incomplete. The sample holds about 150,000 clones, 94% seen once. CDR1 and CDR2 (germline): SQVTM, ANQGSEA. V was pared by 7 bases and J by 5 bases, with 9 bases between. CDR3 length: 11 residues. These data are taken from a study of T cell responses to AZD1222 COVID-19 vaccine. Whole-study results and caveats: AZD1222 recipients seropositive at baseline numbered only 6 or 7.

This chain joins TRBV29-1 and TRBJ2-1; D uncertain. The source material was peripheral blood, sampled on day 0 of AZD1222 vaccination. The receptor's source is an adult in good health. The CDR3 region has the DNA TGCAGCGCCGTGGGTGACAATGAGCAGTTCTTC. This gives the protein CSAVGDNEQFF.